This T cell receptor beta chain was retrieved from a study of T cells after yellow fever vaccination. The overall study: The authors prepared low-cell-number fractions using SMART-Seq v4 Ultra Low Input. Study conclusions and caveats: Post-booster repertoires again held most primary-vaccination clones (about 96% CD4, about 90% CD8).

This CDR3 comprises 11 residues. The V end lost 7 bases, the J end lost 8 bases, and 11 bases lay between the germline ends. The germline CDR1 and CDR2 sequences are MNHEY and SVGAGI. This clonotype was recorded at least ten times. What it binds is not known. In TCRdb, the 5' RACE reads were re-called with MiXCR into one record per CDR3 protein. Found here are some 340,000 distinct CDR3 sequences, around 11% of them singletons; the top ten hold 3% to 3.5%. The source was CD4+ T cells sorted from PBMCs, collected 45 days after the yellow fever booster vaccination. The origin of this receptor is a man aged 18 to 30 who received the YFV17D yellow fever vaccine. This chain uses TRBV6-5 with TRBJ1-2; maybe TRBD1 (5 bases). The CDR3 reads CASTQGKGYTF. The CDR3 region has the DNA TGTGCCAGCACCCAGGGAAAGGGCTACACCTTC.